This is a list of T cell receptor beta chains from one sample in a study of CD8 T cells in Susac syndrome. TCRdb re-called the immunoSEQ multiplex PCR reads with MiXCR, one entry per CDR3 protein. Of just over 150,000 distinct CDR3 sequences listed, approximately 95% were seen once; the top ten hold 0.15% to 0.2%. The sample was CD4+ T cells from PBMCs. The receptors originated from a human donor with Susac syndrome. The conserved cysteine and the conserved F or W are not part of the CDR3 here. D genes are given only for firm matches.

CDR3 length	V gene	D gene	J gene	CDR3 protein
13	TRBV29-1	NA	TRBJ1-2	SIRPLAGPNYGYT
12	TRBV29-1	NA	TRBJ2-3	SVDPGMGLDTQY
11	TRBV18	NA	TRBJ2-5	ASRTGIQETQY
11	TRBV24-1	NA	TRBJ2-7	ATSDGARDEQY
11	TRBV29-1	TRBD1	TRBJ1-1	SVRDRVNTEAF
14	TRBV20-1	NA	TRBJ2-7	SATRMPRTTAYEQY
13	TRBV24-1	NA	TRBJ2-1	ATSERGGTYNEQF
13	TRBV7-2	NA	TRBJ2-5	ASSLGTGVQETQY
13	TRBV9	TRBD1	TRBJ2-5	ASSPGGAGQETQY
13	TRBV4-3	NA	TRBJ2-3	ASSQEVVSLATQY
11	TRBV3-1	NA	TRBJ2-7	ASSQDSAYEQY
14	TRBV7-2	NA	TRBJ2-3	ASSLAWVATTDTQY